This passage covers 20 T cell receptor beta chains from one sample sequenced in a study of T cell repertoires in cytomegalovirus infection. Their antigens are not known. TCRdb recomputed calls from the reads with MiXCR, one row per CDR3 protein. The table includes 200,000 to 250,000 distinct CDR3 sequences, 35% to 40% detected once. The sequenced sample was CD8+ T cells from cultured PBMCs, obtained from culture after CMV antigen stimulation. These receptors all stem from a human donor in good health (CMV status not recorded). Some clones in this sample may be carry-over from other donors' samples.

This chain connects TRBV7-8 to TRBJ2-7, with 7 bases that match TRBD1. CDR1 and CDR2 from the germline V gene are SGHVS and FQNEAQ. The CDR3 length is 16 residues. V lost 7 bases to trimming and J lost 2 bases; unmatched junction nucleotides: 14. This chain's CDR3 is CASTPSAGTVAYEQYF. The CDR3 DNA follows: TGTGCCAGCACCCCCTCCGCCGGGACAGTCGCCTACGAGCAGTACTTC. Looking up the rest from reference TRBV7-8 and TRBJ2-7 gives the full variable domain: GAGVSQSPRYKVAKRGQDVALRCDPISGHVSLFWYQQALGQGPEFLTYFQNEAQLDKSGLPSDRFFAERPEGSVSTLKIQRTQQEDSAVYLCASTPSAGTVAYEQYFGPGTRLTVT.

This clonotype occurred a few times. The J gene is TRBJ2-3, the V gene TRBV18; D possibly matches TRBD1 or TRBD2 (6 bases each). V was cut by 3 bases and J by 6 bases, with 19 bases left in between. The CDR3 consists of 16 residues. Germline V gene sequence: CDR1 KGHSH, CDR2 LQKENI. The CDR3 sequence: CASSPIRGGPWDTQYF. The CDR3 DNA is TGTGCCAGCTCACCGATAAGAGGGGGGCCGTGGGATACGCAGTATTTT.

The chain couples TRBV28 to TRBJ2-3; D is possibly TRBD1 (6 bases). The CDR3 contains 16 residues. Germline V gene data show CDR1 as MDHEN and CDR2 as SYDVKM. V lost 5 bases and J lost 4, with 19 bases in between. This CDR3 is CASSPQIRGGADTQYF. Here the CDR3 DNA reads TGTGCCAGCAGTCCCCAGATCCGAGGGGGTGCAGATACGCAGTATTTT.

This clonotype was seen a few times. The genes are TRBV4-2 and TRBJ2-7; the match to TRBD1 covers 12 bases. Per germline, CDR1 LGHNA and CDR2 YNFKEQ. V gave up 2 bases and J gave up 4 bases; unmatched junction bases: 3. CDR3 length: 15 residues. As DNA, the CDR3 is TGTGCCAGCAGCCAACCGGGACAGGGGGCTTACGAGCAGTACTTC. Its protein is CASSQPGQGAYEQYF.

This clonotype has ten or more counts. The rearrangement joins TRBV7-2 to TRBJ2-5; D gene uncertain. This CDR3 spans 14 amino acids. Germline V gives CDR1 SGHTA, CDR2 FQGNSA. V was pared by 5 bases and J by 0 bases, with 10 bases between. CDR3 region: CASSAPDYQETQYF. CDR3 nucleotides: TGTGCCAGCAGCGCCCCCGATTACCAAGAGACCCAGTACTTC. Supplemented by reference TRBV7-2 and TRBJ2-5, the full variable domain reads GAGVSQSPSNKVTEKGKDVELRCDPISGHTALYWYRQSLGQGLEFLIYFQGNSAPDKSGLPSDRFSAERTGGSVSTLTIQRTQQEDSAVYLCASSAPDYQETQYFGPGTRLLVL.

The DNA for the CDR3 is TGTGCCAGCAGCCCGCGGTGGAAGGATTCACCCCTCCACTTT. Its protein is CASSPRWKDSPLHF. The chain carries TRBV7-8 and TRBJ1-6; D not resolved. The CDR3 contains 14 residues. V lost 5 bases and J 8 bases, leaving 13 bases between the germline ends. Germline assignment: CDR1 SGHVS and CDR2 FQNEAQ.

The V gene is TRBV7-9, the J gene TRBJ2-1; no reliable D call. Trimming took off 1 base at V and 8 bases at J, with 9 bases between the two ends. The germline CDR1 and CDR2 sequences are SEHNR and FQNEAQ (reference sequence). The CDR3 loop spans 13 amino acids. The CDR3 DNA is TGTGCCAGCAGCTTAGGGGGTTGGTATGAGCAGTTCTTC. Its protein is CASSLGGWYEQFF.

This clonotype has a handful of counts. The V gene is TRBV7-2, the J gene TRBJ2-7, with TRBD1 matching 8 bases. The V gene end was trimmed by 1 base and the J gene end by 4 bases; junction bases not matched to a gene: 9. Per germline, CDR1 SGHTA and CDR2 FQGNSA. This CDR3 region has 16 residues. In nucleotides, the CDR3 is TGTGCCAGCAGCTTAGTTGGCGGACAGGGAAAGTACGAGCAGTACTTC. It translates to CASSLVGGQGKYEQYF.

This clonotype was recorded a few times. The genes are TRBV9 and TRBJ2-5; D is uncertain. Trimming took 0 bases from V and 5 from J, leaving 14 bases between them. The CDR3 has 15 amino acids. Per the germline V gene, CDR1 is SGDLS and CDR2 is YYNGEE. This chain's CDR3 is CASSVESRNLETQYF. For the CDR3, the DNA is TGTGCCAGCAGCGTAGAGTCCCGGAATTTGGAGACCCAGTACTTC.

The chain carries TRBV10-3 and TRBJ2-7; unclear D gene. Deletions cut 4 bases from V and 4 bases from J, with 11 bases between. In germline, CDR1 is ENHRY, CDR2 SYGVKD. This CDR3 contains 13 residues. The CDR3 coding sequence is TGTGCCATCAGTGGCGAGGATCGGTACGAGCAGTACTTC. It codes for CAISGEDRYEQYF.

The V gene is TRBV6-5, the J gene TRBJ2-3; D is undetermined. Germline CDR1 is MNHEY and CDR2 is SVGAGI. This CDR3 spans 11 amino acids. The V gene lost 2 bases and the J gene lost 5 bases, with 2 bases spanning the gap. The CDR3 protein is CASSYRDTQYF. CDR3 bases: TGTGCCAGCAGTTACCGAGATACGCAGTATTTT.

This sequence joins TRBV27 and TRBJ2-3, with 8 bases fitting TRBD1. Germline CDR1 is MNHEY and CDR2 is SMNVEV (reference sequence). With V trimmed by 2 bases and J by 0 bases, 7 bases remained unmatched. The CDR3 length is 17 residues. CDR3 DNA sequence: TGTGCCAGCAGTTTACAGACAGGGGAACGTAGCACAGATACGCAGTATTTT. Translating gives CASSLQTGERSTDTQYF.

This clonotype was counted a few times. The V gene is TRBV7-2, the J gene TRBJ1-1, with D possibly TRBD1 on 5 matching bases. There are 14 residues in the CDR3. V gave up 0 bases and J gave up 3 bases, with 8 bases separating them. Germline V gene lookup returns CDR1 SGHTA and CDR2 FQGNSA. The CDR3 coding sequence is TGTGCCAGCAGCTTAGCAGGGACGCACACTGAAGCTTTCTTT. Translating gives CASSLAGTHTEAFF.

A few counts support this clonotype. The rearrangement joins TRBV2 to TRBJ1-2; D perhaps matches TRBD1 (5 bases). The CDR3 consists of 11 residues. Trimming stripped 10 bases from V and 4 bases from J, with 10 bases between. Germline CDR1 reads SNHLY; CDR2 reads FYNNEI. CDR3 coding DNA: TGTGCCAAGACAGAGACCTATGGCTACACCTTC. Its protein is CAKTETYGYTF.

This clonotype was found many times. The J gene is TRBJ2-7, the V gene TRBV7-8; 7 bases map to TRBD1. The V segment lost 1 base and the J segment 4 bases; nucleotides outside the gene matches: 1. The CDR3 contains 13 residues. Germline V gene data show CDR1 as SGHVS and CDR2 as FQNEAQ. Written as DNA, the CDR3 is TGTGCCAGCAGCTTAGGGACAGGTTACGAGCAGTACTTC. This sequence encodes CASSLGTGYEQYF.

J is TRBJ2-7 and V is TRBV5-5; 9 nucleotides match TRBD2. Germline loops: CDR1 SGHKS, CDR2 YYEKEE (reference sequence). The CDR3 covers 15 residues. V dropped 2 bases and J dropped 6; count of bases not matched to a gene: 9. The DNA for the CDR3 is TGTGCCAGCAGCTTCCTGGCGGGAGGGCCGGTCGAGCAGTACTTC. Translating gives CASSFLAGGPVEQYF.

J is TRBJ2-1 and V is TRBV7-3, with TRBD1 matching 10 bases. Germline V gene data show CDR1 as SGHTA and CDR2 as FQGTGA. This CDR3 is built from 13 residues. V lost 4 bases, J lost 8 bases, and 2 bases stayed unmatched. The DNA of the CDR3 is TGTGCCAGCAGCTATGGGACAGGGGATGAGCAGTTCTTC. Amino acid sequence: CASSYGTGDEQFF.

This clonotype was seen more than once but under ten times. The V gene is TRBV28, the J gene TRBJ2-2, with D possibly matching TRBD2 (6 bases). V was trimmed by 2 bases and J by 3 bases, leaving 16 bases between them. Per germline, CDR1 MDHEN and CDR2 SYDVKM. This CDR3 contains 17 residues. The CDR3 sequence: CASSLIQEGPHTGELFF. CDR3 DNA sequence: TGTGCCAGCAGTTTAATTCAGGAGGGCCCCCACACCGGGGAGCTGTTTTTT.

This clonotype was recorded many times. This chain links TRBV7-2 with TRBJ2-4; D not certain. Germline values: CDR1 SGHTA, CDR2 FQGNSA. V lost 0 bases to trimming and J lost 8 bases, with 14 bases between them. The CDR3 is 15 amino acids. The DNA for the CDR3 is TGTGCCAGCAGCTTAGCCGGTGGAGATTGGGACATTCAGTACTTC. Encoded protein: CASSLAGGDWDIQYF. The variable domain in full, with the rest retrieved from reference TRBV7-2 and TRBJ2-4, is GAGVSQSPSNKVTEKGKDVELRCDPISGHTALYWYRQSLGQGLEFLIYFQGNSAPDKSGLPSDRFSAERTGGSVSTLTIQRTQQEDSAVYLCASSLAGGDWDIQYFGAGTRLSVL.

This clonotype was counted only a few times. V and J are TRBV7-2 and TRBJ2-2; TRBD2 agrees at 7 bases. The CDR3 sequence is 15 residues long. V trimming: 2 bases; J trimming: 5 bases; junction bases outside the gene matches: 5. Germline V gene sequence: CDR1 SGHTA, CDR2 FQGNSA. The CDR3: CASSLLAGQTGELFF. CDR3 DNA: TGTGCCAGCAGCTTATTAGCGGGCCAAACCGGGGAGCTGTTTTTT.